This paragraph covers one T cell receptor beta chain sequence. This specimen belongs to a study of blood T cell repertoires in COVID-19. The assay was immunoSEQ multiplex PCR, and TCRdb's table has in-frame clones only and misses some. The repertoire holds a few hundred thousand clones, with around 83% as singletons. The length of the CDR3 is 19 residues. From germline, CDR1 is MNHEY and CDR2 SMNVEV (reference sequence). Trimming took off 6 bases at V and 5 bases at J, with 29 bases between the two ends. This TCR derives from a man aged 18 to 30 with active or convalescent COVID-19. Sequenced material: peripheral blood. The V gene is TRBV27, the J gene TRBJ2-1; possibly TRBD2 for D (6 bases). The CDR3 nucleotides are TGTGCCAGCAGCCTGGCTTGGGTAAGCGGGTTGGGGCCGGACAATGAGCAGTTCTTC. This encodes CASSLAWVSGLGPDNEQFF.